The next 9 T cell receptor beta chains were all read from a single sample in a study of T cells in Graves' hyperthyroidism and ophthalmopathy. The CDR3 regions of TCR beta were amplified from RNA transcripts. Carried out on the TCR CDR3, a first-round RT-PCR used the HTBI primer set. TCRdb analysed the multiplex PCR reads with MiXCR anew, one entry per CDR3 protein. Of 490,000 or so distinct CDR3 sequences in the sample, 35% to 50% were seen once. Sequences were obtained from peripheral blood or thyroid tissue (not recorded which). These receptor sequences come from an adult woman with Graves' disease, either hyperthyroidism or ophthalmopathy (not recorded which).

This clonotype was observed many times. The chain uses TRBV9 and TRBJ2-7, with D tentatively TRBD1 (5 bases). Trimming took off 4 bases at V and 0 bases at J, with 14 bases between the two ends. In germline, CDR1 is SGDLS, CDR2 YYNGEE. This CDR3 spans 15 amino acids. The CDR3 bases are TGTGCCAGCAGCCCCTGGGGCGCAGGCTCCTACGAGCAGTACTTC. It translates to CASSPWGAGSYEQYF.

This clonotype was seen ten or more times. The chain has TRBV20-1 and TRBJ2-7; 9 bases fit TRBD2. CDR1 is DFQATT and CDR2 is SNEGSKA in the germline V gene (reference sequence). The CDR3 contains 14 residues. V dropped 3 bases and J dropped 2; count of bases not matched to a gene: 5. DNA for the CDR3: TGCAGTGCTAGGGGGGTAGCGGGGGCCTACGAGCAGTACTTC. This codes for CSARGVAGAYEQYF.

This clonotype was seen only a few times. The chain uses TRBV7-2 and TRBJ2-6; possibly TRBD1 or TRBD2 for D (6 bases each). This CDR3 is built from 17 residues. Germline CDR1 reads SGHTA; CDR2 reads FQGNSA. Between the trimmed V and J ends, which lost 7 bases and 0 bases, there was a span of 16 bases. CDR3 loop: CASTSAPGASGANVLTF. The CDR3 nucleotides are TGTGCCAGCACCAGCGCCCCGGGGGCCTCTGGGGCCAACGTCCTGACTTTC.

This chain connects TRBV19 to TRBJ1-2; D uncertain. V was shortened by 3 bases and J by 8 bases, with 10 bases between the two germline ends. Looked up from germline, CDR1 is LNHDA and CDR2 is SQIVND (reference sequence). This CDR3 is built from 12 residues. The CDR3 spells CASSMGPSGYTF. Here the CDR3 DNA reads TGTGCCAGTAGTATGGGTCCGTCGGGCTACACCTTC.

DNA of the CDR3: TGTGCCAGCCAGGGGGATAATTCACCCCTCCACTTT. Protein: CASQGDNSPLHF. The chain links TRBV2 to TRBJ1-6; TRBD1 aligns across 7 bases. CDR1 is SNHLY and CDR2 is FYNNEI in the germline V gene. Trimming took 8 bases from V and 5 from J; bases not matched to a gene: 0. The CDR3 covers 12 residues.

J is TRBJ1-5 and V is TRBV9; D remains ambiguous. This CDR3 contains 13 residues. The germline V gene encodes CDR1 SGDLS and CDR2 YYNGEE. Deletions cut 0 bases from V and 5 bases from J, with 6 bases between. The CDR3 loop reads CASSVDSYQPQHF. The CDR3 bases are TGTGCCAGCAGCGTAGATAGTTATCAGCCCCAGCATTTT.

This clonotype was seen a single time. The chain links TRBV10-2 to TRBJ2-7; D unclear. Per germline, CDR1 WSHSY and CDR2 SAAADI. The CDR3 runs to 13 residues. V lost 3 bases and J 2 bases, leaving 8 bases between the germline ends. CDR3: CASSDPQTYEQYF. The CDR3 DNA reads as TGCGCCAGCAGTGACCCACAAACCTACGAGCAGTACTTC.

This clonotype was detected many times. The rearrangement links TRBV5-6 to TRBJ2-5; 7 bases map to TRBD1. CDR1 and CDR2 (germline): SGHDT, YYEEEE. Germline trimming cut 6 bases from V and 4 bases from J; bases unmatched to any gene: 12. The CDR3 totals 15 residues. The CDR3: CASITIGTVGETQYF. DNA of the CDR3: TGTGCCAGCATCACCATCGGGACAGTCGGAGAGACCCAGTACTTC.

In this sample, this clonotype turned up a few times. The genes are TRBV7-3 and TRBJ1-1; D is possibly TRBD1 (5 bases). Germline CDR1 SGHTA, CDR2 FQGTGA. The CDR3 sequence is 14 residues long. Between the trimmed V and J ends, which lost 6 bases and 1 base, there was a span of 12 bases. CDR3 bases: TGTGCCAGCAGTCTACAGGTGCGGAACACTGAAGCTTTCTTT. Its protein product is CASSLQVRNTEAFF.